A single sample gave rise to the 32 T cell receptor beta chains below, sequenced in a study of early T cells in non-severe SARS-CoV-2 infection. TCRdb recomputed calls from the 5' RACE reads with MiXCR, one row per CDR3 protein. The table has about 80,000 distinct CDR3 sequences, about 15% seen once. Sample: whole blood. The source is an adult who was a healthcare worker with PCR-confirmed SARS-CoV-2 infection or an uninfected control (not recorded which).

J is TRBJ2-7 and V is TRBV20-1; TRBD2 agrees at 7 bases. The CDR3 consists of 15 residues. V trimming: 0 bases; J trimming: 0 bases; junction bases outside the gene matches: 5. Germline lookup yields CDR1 DFQATT and CDR2 SNEGSKA (reference sequence). CDR3 protein: CSARDPGGSSYEQYF. The CDR3, as DNA: TGCAGTGCTAGAGACCCGGGAGGTTCCTCCTACGAGCAGTACTTC.

This sequence joins TRBV5-8 and TRBJ2-1; D gene unclear. Germline CDR1 and CDR2: SGHTS and YDEGEE. Trimming removed 5 bases at V and 2 bases at J, with 8 bases between. This CDR3 has 13 amino acids. The CDR3 loop is CASRTTTYNEQFF. The DNA for the CDR3 is TGTGCCAGCAGGACAACTACCTACAATGAGCAGTTCTTC.

The chain employs TRBV7-9 and TRBJ2-7, with TRBD1 as a possible D gene (6 bases). V lost 4 bases, J lost 2 bases, and 9 bases lay in between. Germline V gene lookup returns CDR1 SEHNR and CDR2 FQNEAQ (reference sequence). This CDR3 has 13 amino acids. The CDR3 DNA is TGTGCCAGCAGCTCAGGGGTTCCCTACGAGCAGTACTTC. Translating gives CASSSGVPYEQYF.

There are a few counts of this clonotype. The V gene is TRBV3-1, the J gene TRBJ1-5, with D possibly TRBD1 on 5 matching bases. Deletions cut 4 bases from V and 8 bases from J, with 12 bases between. CDR1 is LGHDT, CDR2 YNNKEL, per germline (reference sequence). The CDR3 covers 13 residues. Here the CDR3 DNA reads TGTGCCAGCAGCCTCGGGGCTGTTGAGCCCCAGCATTTT. Amino acid sequence: CASSLGAVEPQHF.

This clonotype has just a few counts. The rearrangement uses TRBV6-1 and TRBJ2-5; possibly TRBD1 for D (6 bases). The germline V gene has CDR1 MNHNS and CDR2 SASEGT. The CDR3 length is 16 residues. The V end was cut by 4 bases, the J end by 9 bases, with 24 bases between. Written as DNA, the CDR3 is TGTGCCAGCAGTGGGGTCAGGGGTACAGGACAGTCGGCCCAGTACTTC. Its translation is CASSGVRGTGQSAQYF.

There are a few counts of this clonotype. At one end the junction does not follow the germline gene, possibly because of a read error. The CDR3 bases are TGTGCCAGCAGCGTAGACAGGGGCACTGAAGCTTTCTTT. This codes for CASSVDRGTEAFF. V and J are TRBV11-2 and TRBJ1-1; 8 bases match TRBD1. The CDR3 contains 13 residues. CDR1 SGHAT and CDR2 FQNNGV come from the germline V gene. The variable domain in full, completed from reference TRBV11-2 and TRBJ1-1, reads EAGVAQSPRYKIIEKRQSVAFWCNPISGHATLYWYQQILGQGPKLLIQFQNNGVVDDSQLPKDRFSAERLKGVDSTLKIQPAKLEDSAVYLCASSVDRGTEAFFGQGTRLTVV.

This clonotype has just a few counts. The genes are TRBV6-5 and TRBJ1-3; D is possibly TRBD1 (5 bases). The V end was cut by 4 bases, the J end by 0 bases, with 13 bases between. There are 16 residues in the CDR3. CDR1 MNHEY and CDR2 SVGAGI come from the germline V gene. This CDR3 reads CASSSIQGTSGNTIYF. The CDR3 region has the DNA TGTGCCAGCAGTTCGATTCAGGGAACCTCTGGAAACACCATATATTTT.

The chain recombines TRBV10-1 with TRBJ1-3; D gene uncertain. This CDR3 region has 15 residues. The germline V and J ends were trimmed by 0 bases and 4 bases, with 10 bases remaining between them. Looked up from germline, CDR1 is WNHNN and CDR2 is SYGVQD (reference sequence). Here the CDR3 DNA reads TGCGCCAGCAGTGAGTCGCTGGGCTCGGGAAACACCATATATTTT. The encoded protein is CASSESLGSGNTIYF.

DNA of the CDR3: TGCGCCAGCAGCCTGGCGGGGCAGCCTTACAATGAGCAGTTCTTC. Its translation: CASSLAGQPYNEQFF. V usage is TRBV5-1 and J usage is TRBJ2-1; a possible D gene is TRBD2 (6 bases). The V end lost 4 bases, the J end lost 4 bases, and 15 bases lay between the germline ends. This CDR3 has 15 residues. CDR1 and CDR2 from the germline V gene are SGHRS and YFSETQ.

This rearrangement joins TRBV4-1 to TRBJ2-1, with TRBD2 matching 8 bases. From germline, CDR1 is MGHRA and CDR2 YSYEKL. This CDR3 has 16 residues. V was pared by 0 bases and J by 9 bases, with 10 bases of the junction left unmatched. CDR3 amino acids: CASSQELAAPRGEQFF. The CDR3 DNA reads as TGCGCCAGCAGCCAAGAACTAGCGGCCCCGCGGGGTGAGCAGTTCTTC.

This CDR3 reads CASSQEASASTDTQYF. As DNA, the CDR3 is TGTGCCAGCAGCCAAGAGGCTAGCGCAAGCACAGATACGCAGTATTTT. The V and J genes are TRBV4-2 and TRBJ2-3, with D perhaps matching TRBD2 (6 bases). The CDR3 runs 16 residues. Trimming stripped 0 bases from V and 0 bases from J, with 10 bases between. The germline V gene encodes CDR1 LGHNA and CDR2 YNFKEQ.

The sample holds many counts of this clonotype. V gene TRBV7-3 combines with J gene TRBJ1-2; D possibly corresponds to TRBD1 (6 bases). There are 15 residues in the CDR3. Germline CDR1 SGHTA, CDR2 FQGTGA. V lost 6 bases and J 7 bases, leaving 21 bases between the germline ends. Here the CDR3 DNA reads TGTGCCAGCAGGAATACTGACAGGCCCCTATCTGGCTACACCTTC. Translated, it gives CASRNTDRPLSGYTF.

This chain connects TRBV29-1 to TRBJ2-3, with 7 nucleotides matching TRBD1. J was trimmed by 2 bases and V by 4 bases; bases with no gene match: 12. In germline, CDR1 is SQVTM, CDR2 ANQGSEA. The CDR3 has 16 residues. In DNA form, the CDR3 reads TGCAGCGTTGCCCCCCCCCCGGGACAGAACACAGATACGCAGTATTTT. Protein sequence: CSVAPPPGQNTDTQYF.

This chain joins TRBV29-1 and TRBJ1-1, with 8 bases fitting TRBD1. This CDR3 is built from 13 residues. V was clipped by 6 bases and J by 6 bases; unmatched bases: 9. Germline CDR1 and CDR2: SQVTM and ANQGSEA. This chain's CDR3 is CSVDRGRRAEAFF. CDR3 DNA: TGCAGCGTCGACAGGGGCCGCAGGGCTGAAGCTTTCTTT.

This clonotype was seen many times. The chain links TRBV2 to TRBJ2-7; the match to TRBD1 covers 7 bases. This CDR3 is built from 14 residues. The germline CDR1 and CDR2 sequences are SNHLY and FYNNEI. V was pared by 7 bases and J by 8 bases, with 14 bases of the junction left unmatched. CDR3 sequence reads: CASKGAGVSLQQYF. The CDR3 region has the DNA TGTGCCAGCAAGGGGGCCGGGGTGAGCTTGCAGCAGTACTTC.

The gene calls are TRBV12-3 or TRBV12-4 and TRBJ2-1; 10 bases match TRBD2. CDR3 length: 16 amino acids. With V trimmed by 0 bases and J by 7 bases, 6 bases remained unmatched. The CDR3 protein is CASSLALSGRANEQFF. CDR3 sequence (DNA): TGTGCCAGCAGTTTAGCGTTGAGCGGGAGGGCAAATGAGCAGTTCTTC.

This chain uses TRBV3-1 with TRBJ2-5; D unclear. CDR1 is LGHDT and CDR2 is YNNKEL in the germline V gene (reference sequence). The V and J ends lost 2 bases and 1 base respectively, with 5 bases between them. The CDR3 loop spans 13 amino acids. Here the CDR3 DNA reads TGTGCCAGCAGCCAAAACCTCCAAGAGACCCAGTACTTC. Its protein is CASSQNLQETQYF.

This clonotype was detected a few times. This rearrangement joins TRBV7-3 to TRBJ1-1; D gene uncertain. The germline V gene has CDR1 SGHTA and CDR2 FQGTGA. This CDR3 has 15 residues. V lost 0 bases and J 1 base, leaving 9 bases between the germline ends. This chain's CDR3 is CASSLTAGRNTEAFF. The DNA for the CDR3 is TGTGCCAGCAGCTTAACGGCGGGAAGGAACACTGAAGCTTTCTTT.

The rearrangement joins TRBV7-3 to TRBJ2-2; D gene uncertain. The CDR3 is made up of 13 amino acids. V was cut by 1 base and J by 6 bases, with 6 bases left in between. From germline, CDR1 is SGHTA and CDR2 FQGTGA. The DNA for the CDR3 is TGTGCCAGCAGCTTAATCTATCCCGGGGAGCTGTTTTTT. This sequence encodes CASSLIYPGELFF. Drawing the rest from reference TRBV7-3 and TRBJ2-2, the complete variable domain is GAGVSQTPSNKVTEKGKYVELRCDPISGHTALYWYRQSLGQGPEFLIYFQGTGAADDSGLPNDRFFAVRPEGSVSTLKIQRTERGDSAVYLCASSLIYPGELFFGEGSRLTVL.

V gene TRBV6-1 combines with J gene TRBJ2-6; either TRBD1 or TRBD2 may fit D (6 bases each). Trimming shortened V by 8 bases and J by 1 base, and 18 bases separated the two germline ends. The germline V gene encodes CDR1 MNHNS and CDR2 SASEGT. The length of the CDR3 is 17 residues. The CDR3 DNA follows: TGTGCCAGCGGAGGGGGACACCCCGTATCTGGGGCCAACGTCCTGACTTTC. This codes for CASGGGHPVSGANVLTF.

This clonotype was detected ten times or more. This chain connects TRBV6-2 or TRBV6-3 to TRBJ1-2, with TRBD1 identical over 8 bases. Trimming at V came to 6 bases and at J to 8 bases, leaving 8 bases not matched to a gene. Germline CDR1 reads MNHEY; CDR2 reads SVGEGT. The CDR3 sequence is 13 residues long. In DNA, the CDR3 is TGTGCCAGCAGATCGACAGGGGAAGGAGGCTACACCTTC. It translates to CASRSTGEGGYTF.

V usage is TRBV19 and J usage is TRBJ1-2; D remains unclear. The CDR3 consists of 17 residues. V was clipped by 1 base and J by 0 bases, with 15 bases between them. Germline lookup yields CDR1 LNHDA and CDR2 SQIVND (reference sequence). The CDR3: CASSIGGSTTANYGYTF. CDR3 nucleotides: TGTGCCAGTAGTATAGGAGGGAGTACGACGGCTAACTATGGCTACACCTTC.

The J gene is TRBJ2-2, the V gene TRBV27; 10 bases match TRBD2. The CDR3 spans 16 residues. V was pared by 5 bases and J by 1 base, with 4 bases of the junction left unmatched. Germline V CDR1 and CDR2: MNHEY, SMNVEV (reference sequence). CDR3 sequence: CASSHLAGVNTGELFF. DNA of the CDR3: TGTGCCAGCAGTCATCTAGCGGGGGTGAACACCGGGGAGCTGTTTTTT.

Ten or more counts support this clonotype. The chain has TRBV19 and TRBJ1-5; perhaps TRBD1 as D (5 bases). The CDR3 consists of 16 residues. V lost 6 bases to trimming and J lost 7 bases, with 22 bases between them. Looked up from germline, CDR1 is LNHDA and CDR2 is SQIVND (reference sequence). The CDR3 protein is CASRVIGAPVEQPQHF. CDR3 nucleotide sequence: TGTGCCAGTAGGGTGATTGGGGCCCCAGTGGAACAGCCCCAGCATTTT.

V usage is TRBV2 and J usage is TRBJ2-7; D is ambiguous. CDR3 length equals 14 residues. Trimming pared 1 base from V and 6 bases from J, leaving 13 bases between. Per the germline V gene, CDR1 is SNHLY and CDR2 is FYNNEI. The CDR3 is CASSEEVSIGEQYF. The CDR3 nucleotides read TGTGCCAGCAGTGAAGAGGTGTCTATTGGCGAGCAGTACTTC.

As regards this clonotype: The junction departs from the called germline gene at one end, perhaps through a read error. V is TRBV12-3 or TRBV12-4 and J is TRBJ2-3; 11 bases fit TRBD2. The CDR3 runs to 16 residues. CDR3 in DNA: TGTGCCAGCAGTCCGGTGACTAGCGGGACCACAAATACGCAGTATTTT. This codes for CASSPVTSGTTNTQYF.

This clonotype appeared a few times. V is TRBV6-5 and J is TRBJ1-4; D gene ambiguous. Germline V gene sequence: CDR1 MNHEY, CDR2 SVGAGI. Between the trimmed V and J ends, which lost 4 bases and 6 bases, there was a span of 12 bases. The CDR3 spans 14 residues. CDR3 region: CASSLKIYDEKLFF. The CDR3 DNA follows: TGTGCCAGCAGTTTGAAGATTTATGATGAAAAACTGTTTTTT.

This clonotype has only a few counts. The CDR3 loop reads CASSPEMNTEAFF. The CDR3 nucleotides read TGTGCCAGCAGTCCGGAGATGAACACTGAAGCTTTCTTT. The genes are TRBV12-3 or TRBV12-4 and TRBJ1-1, with D unclear. This CDR3 has 13 amino acids. V gave up 5 bases and J gave up 0 bases, with 7 bases separating them.

In its sample, this clonotype was seen many times. The chain is built from TRBV5-1 and TRBJ1-2; 10 nucleotides align to TRBD1. Losses at the gene ends were 2 bases for V and 4 bases for J; bases not matched to a gene: 5. CDR3 length: 15 residues. Germline V gene data show CDR1 as SGHRS and CDR2 as YFSETQ. The CDR3 region is CASSLDGQGGYGYTF. CDR3 bases: TGCGCCAGCAGCTTAGACGGACAGGGGGGCTATGGCTACACCTTC.

The V and J genes are TRBV9 and TRBJ2-7, with a weak D call TRBD2 (5 bases). Germline loops: CDR1 SGDLS, CDR2 YYNGEE. This CDR3 is built from 16 residues. V was clipped by 0 bases and J by 0 bases, with 13 bases between them. The CDR3 DNA follows: TGTGCCAGCAGCGTAGATGAGGGTAGGAGCTCCTACGAGCAGTACTTC. Amino acid sequence: CASSVDEGRSSYEQYF.

This clonotype was observed a few times. The chain recombines TRBV5-1 with TRBJ1-4, with 7 bases lining up with TRBD1. Unmatched junction bases numbered 3, after V lost 5 bases and J lost 2 bases. CDR1 SGHRS and CDR2 YFSETQ come from the germline V gene. The CDR3 covers 14 residues. The CDR3 is CASSRDSTNEKLFF. As DNA, the CDR3 is TGCGCCAGCAGTAGGGACAGCACTAATGAAAAACTGTTTTTT.

The chain has TRBV29-1 and TRBJ2-5; the D gene is possibly TRBD2 (6 bases). The CDR3 sequence is 15 residues long. Germline CDR1 reads SQVTM; CDR2 reads ANQGSEA. V lost 5 bases, J lost 0 bases, and 16 bases lay in between. Written as DNA, the CDR3 is TGCAGCGTTTGGGGGGACGGAGGCTACCAAGAGACCCAGTACTTC. This codes for CSVWGDGGYQETQYF.